This T cell receptor (beta chain) was sequenced in a study of shared clonotypes between healthy human individuals. Study information: Donors were a couple of women and a few men aged 18 to 49.

Overall study results and limits: A few donors had about 5.1% of their naive CD4 clonotypes in common.

Only in-frame clones appear in the TCRdb table, and some are missing; sequencing was by immunoSEQ multiplex PCR. The sample includes fewer than 400,000 clones, around 67% of them seen just once. On this clone: Its target is not known.

Adult Caucasians living in Nashville, Tennessee made up all of the donors. CDR1 MNHEY and CDR2 SMNVEV come from the germline V gene (reference sequence). The CDR3 covers 13 residues. Deletions cut 7 bases from V and 4 bases from J, with 11 bases between. The TCR originated in a man younger than 40 in good health. The sample comprised memory CD4+ T cells sorted from blood. Subset reported: CD45RA-negative fraction. This chain joins TRBV27 and TRBJ1-5; no clear D. Here the CDR3 reads CASKLMGNQPQHF. CDR3 sequence (DNA): TGTGCCAGCAAGCTTATGGGGAATCAGCCCCAGCATTTT.